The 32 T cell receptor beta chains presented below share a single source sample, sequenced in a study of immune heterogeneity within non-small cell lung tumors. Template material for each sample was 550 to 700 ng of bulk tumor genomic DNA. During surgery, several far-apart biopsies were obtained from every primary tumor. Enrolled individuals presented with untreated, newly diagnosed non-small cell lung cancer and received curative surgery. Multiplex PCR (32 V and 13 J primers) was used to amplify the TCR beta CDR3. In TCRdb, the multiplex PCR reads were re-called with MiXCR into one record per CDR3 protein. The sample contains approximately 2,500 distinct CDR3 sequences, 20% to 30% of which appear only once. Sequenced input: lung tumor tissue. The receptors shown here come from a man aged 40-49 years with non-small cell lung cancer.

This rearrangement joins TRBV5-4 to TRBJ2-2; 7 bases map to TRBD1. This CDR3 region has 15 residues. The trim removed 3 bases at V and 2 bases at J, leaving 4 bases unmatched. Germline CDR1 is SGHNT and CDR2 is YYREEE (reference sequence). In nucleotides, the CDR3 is TGTGCCAGCAGCTGGGACAGCTTCAACACCGGGGAGCTGTTTTTT. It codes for CASSWDSFNTGELFF.

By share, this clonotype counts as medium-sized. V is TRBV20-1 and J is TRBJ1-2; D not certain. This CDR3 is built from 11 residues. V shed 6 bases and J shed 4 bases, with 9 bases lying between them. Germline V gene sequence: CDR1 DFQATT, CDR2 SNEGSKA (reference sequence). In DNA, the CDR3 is TGCAGTGCCCCTGACACCTATGGCTACACCTTC. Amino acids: CSAPDTYGYTF.

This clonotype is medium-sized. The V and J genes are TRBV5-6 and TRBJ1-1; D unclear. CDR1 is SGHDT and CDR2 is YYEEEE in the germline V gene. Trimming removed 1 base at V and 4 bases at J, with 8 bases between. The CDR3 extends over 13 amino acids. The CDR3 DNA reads TGTGCCAGCAGCTTGCTGTGGGGCACTGAAGCTTTCTTT. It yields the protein CASSLLWGTEAFF.

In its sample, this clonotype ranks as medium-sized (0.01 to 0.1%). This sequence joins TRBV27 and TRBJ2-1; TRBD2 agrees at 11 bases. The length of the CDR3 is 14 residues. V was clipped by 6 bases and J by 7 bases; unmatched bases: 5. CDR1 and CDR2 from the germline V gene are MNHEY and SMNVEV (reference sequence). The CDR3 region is CASSPLAGVNEQFF. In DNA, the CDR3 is TGTGCCAGCAGCCCACTAGCGGGAGTAAATGAGCAGTTCTTC.

This CDR3 reads CASNRDVEGEQFF. The CDR3 DNA reads TGTGCCAGCAACCGGGACGTAGAGGGTGAGCAGTTCTTC. V gene TRBV28 combines with J gene TRBJ2-1; D is possibly TRBD1 or TRBD2 (5 bases each). The germline V gene has CDR1 MDHEN and CDR2 SYDVKM. The CDR3 has 13 residues. With 7 bases removed from V and 9 bases from J, the gap between germline ends came to 16 bases.

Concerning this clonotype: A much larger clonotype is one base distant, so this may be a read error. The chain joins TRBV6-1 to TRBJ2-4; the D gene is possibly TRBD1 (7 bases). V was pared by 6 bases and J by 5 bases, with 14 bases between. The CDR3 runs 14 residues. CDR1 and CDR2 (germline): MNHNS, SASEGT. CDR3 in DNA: TGTGCCAGCAGCCTAGGCGGGACAGAAAACATTCAGTACTTC. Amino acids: CASSLGGTENIQYF.

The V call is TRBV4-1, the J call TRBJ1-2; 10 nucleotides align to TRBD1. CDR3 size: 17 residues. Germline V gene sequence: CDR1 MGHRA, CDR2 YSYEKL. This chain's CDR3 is CFSSQDTVTGGASGYTF. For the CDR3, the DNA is TGCTTCAGCAGCCAAGATACCGTGACAGGGGGCGCGAGTGGCTACACCTTC.

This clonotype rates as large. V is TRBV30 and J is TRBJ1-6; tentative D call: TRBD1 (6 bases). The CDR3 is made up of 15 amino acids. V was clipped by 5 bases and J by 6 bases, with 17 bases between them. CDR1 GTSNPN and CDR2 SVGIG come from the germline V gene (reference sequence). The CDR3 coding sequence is TGTGCCTGGGAGGCGGCGGACAGAAGTAATTCACCCCTCCACTTT. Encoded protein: CAWEAADRSNSPLHF.

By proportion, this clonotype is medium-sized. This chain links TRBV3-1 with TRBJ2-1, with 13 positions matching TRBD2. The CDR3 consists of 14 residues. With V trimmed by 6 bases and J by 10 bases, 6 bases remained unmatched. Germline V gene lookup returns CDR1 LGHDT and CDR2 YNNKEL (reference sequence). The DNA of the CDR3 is TGTGCCAGCAGGCGGACTAGCGGGAGATACGAGCAGTTCTTC. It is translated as CASRRTSGRYEQFF.

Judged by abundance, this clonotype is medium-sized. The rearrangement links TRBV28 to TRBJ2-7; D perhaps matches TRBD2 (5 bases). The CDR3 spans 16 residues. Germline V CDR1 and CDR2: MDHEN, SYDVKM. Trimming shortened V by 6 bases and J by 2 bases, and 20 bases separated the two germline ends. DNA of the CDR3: TGTGCCAGCAGACCTTTTTCCGGGATGTCTCCCTACGAGCAGTACTTC. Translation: CASRPFSGMSPYEQYF.

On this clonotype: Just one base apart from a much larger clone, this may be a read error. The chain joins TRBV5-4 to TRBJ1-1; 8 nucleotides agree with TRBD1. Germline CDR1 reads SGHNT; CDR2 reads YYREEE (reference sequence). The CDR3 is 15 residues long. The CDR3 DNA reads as TGTGCCATCAGCTTGCAGACAGGGGTGGACACTGAAGCTTTCTTT. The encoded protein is CAISLQTGVDTEAFF. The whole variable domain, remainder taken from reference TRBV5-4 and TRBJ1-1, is ETGVTQSPTHLIKTRGQQVTLRCSSQSGHNTVSWYQQALGQGPQFIFQYYREEENGRGNFPPRFSGLQFPNYSSELNVNALELDDSALYLCAISLQTGVDTEAFFGQGTRLTVV.

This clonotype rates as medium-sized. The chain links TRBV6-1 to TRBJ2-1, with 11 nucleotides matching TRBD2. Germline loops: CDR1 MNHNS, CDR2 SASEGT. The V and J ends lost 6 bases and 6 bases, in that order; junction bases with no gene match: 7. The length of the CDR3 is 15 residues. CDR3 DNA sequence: TGTGCCAGCAGGGTAACTAGCGGGAGTCCCAATGAGCAGTTCTTC. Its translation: CASRVTSGSPNEQFF.

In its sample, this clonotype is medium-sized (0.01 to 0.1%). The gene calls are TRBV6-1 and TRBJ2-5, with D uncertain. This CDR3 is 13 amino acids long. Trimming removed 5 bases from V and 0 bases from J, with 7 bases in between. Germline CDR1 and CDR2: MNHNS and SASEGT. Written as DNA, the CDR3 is TGTGCCAGCAGTTATGCTTACCAAGAGACCCAGTACTTC. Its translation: CASSYAYQETQYF.

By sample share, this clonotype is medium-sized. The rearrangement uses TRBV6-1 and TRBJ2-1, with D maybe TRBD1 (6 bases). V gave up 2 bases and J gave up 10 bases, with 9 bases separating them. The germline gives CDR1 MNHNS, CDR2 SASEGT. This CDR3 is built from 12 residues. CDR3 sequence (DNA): TGTGCCAGCAGTGAAAATGACAGGGAGCAGTTCTTC. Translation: CASSENDREQFF.

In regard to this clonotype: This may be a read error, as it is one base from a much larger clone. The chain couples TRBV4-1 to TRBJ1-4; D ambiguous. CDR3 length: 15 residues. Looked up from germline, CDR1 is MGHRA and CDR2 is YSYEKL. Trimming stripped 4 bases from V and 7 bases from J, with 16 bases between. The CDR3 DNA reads TGCGCCAGCAGCCTACCTCCGGGTCGTGCTGAAAAACTGTTTTTT. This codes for CASSLPPGRAEKLFF.

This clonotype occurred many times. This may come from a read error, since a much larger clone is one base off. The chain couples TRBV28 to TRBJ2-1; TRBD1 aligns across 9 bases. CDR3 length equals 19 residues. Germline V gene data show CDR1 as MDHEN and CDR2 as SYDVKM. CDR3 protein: CASSFVGTGLKGSYNGQFF. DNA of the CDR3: TGTGCCAGCAGTTTTGTGGGGACAGGGTTAAAGGGCTCCTACAATGGGCAGTTCTTC.

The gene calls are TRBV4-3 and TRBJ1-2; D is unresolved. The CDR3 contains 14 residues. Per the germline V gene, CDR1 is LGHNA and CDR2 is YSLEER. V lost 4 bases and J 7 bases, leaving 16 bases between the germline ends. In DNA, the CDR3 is TGCGCCAGCAGCCCCCCCGGGGTTTCGGGTGGCTACACCTTC. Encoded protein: CASSPPGVSGGYTF.

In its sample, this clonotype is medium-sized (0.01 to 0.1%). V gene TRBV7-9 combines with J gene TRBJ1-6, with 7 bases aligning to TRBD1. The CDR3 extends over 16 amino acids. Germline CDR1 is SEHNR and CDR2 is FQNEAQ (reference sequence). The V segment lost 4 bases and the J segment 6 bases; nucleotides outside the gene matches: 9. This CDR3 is CASSSTAGGSNSPLHF. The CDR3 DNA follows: TGTGCCAGCAGCTCCACCGCAGGGGGATCTAATTCACCCCTCCACTTT.

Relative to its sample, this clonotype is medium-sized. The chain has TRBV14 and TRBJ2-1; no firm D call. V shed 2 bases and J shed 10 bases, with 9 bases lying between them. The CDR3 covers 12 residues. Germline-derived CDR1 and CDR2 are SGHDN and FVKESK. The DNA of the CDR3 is TGTGCCAGCAGCCAACGTTTTGCGGAGCAGTTCTTC. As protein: CASSQRFAEQFF.

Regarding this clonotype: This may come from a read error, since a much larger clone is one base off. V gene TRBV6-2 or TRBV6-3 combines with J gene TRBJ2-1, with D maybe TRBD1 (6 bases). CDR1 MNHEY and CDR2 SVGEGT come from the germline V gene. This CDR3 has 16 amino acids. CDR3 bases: TGTGACAGCAGAACAGGGCTTAGCTCGTCCTACAATGAGCAGTTCTTC. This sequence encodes CDSRTGLSSSYNEQFF.

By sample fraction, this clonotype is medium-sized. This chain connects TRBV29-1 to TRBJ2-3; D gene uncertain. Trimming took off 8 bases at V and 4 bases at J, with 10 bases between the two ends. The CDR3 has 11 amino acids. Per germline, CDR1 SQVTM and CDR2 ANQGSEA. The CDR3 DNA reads TGCAGCATCGCAGACGCAGATACGCAGTATTTT. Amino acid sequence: CSIADADTQYF.

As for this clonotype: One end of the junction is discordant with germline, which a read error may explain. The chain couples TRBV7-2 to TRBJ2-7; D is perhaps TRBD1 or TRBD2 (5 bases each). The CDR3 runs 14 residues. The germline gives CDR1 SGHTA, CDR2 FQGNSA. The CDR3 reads CASSPRDPTYEKYF. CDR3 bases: TGTGCCAGCAGCCCCAGGGACCCTACCTACGAGAAGTACTTC.

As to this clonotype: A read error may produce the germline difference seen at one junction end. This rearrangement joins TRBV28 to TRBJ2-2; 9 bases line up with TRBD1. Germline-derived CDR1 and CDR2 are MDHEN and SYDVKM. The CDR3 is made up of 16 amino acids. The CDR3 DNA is TGTGCCAGCAGCTTCTGGGACAGGGAAAACACCGGGGGGCTGTTTTTT. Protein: CASSFWDRENTGGLFF.

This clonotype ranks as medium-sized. CDR3 coding DNA: TGTGCCAGACTAAAACAGGGAGCCGGCTACACCTTC. Protein: CARLKQGAGYTF. The chain combines TRBV2 with TRBJ1-2, with D tentatively TRBD1 (6 bases). Germline V gene sequence: CDR1 SNHLY, CDR2 FYNNEI. V lost 9 bases to trimming and J lost 8 bases, with 16 bases between them. This CDR3 spans 12 amino acids.

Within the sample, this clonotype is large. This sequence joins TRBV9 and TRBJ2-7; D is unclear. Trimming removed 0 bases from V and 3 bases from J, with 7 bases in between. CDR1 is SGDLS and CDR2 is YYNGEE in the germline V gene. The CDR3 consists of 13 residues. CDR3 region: CASSVEGSYEQYF. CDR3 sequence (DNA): TGTGCCAGCAGCGTAGAGGGCAGCTACGAGCAGTACTTC.

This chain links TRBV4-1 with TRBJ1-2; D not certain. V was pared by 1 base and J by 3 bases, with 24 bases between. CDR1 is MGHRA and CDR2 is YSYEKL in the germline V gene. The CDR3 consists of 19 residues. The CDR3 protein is CASSQGNLGDVYLDYGYTF. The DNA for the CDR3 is TGCGCCAGCAGCCAAGGTAATCTGGGAGATGTTTACCTGGACTATGGCTACACCTTC.

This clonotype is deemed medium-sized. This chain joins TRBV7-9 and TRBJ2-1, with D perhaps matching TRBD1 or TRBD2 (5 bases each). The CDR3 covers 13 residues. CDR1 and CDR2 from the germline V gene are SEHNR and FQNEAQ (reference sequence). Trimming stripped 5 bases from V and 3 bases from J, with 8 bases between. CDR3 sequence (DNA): TGTGCCAGCAGCCGAGGGGACTACAATGAGCAGTTCTTC. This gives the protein CASSRGDYNEQFF. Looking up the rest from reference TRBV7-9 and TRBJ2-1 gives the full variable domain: DTGVSQNPRHKITKRGQNVTFRCDPISEHNRLYWYRQTLGQGPEFLTYFQNEAQLEKSRLLSDRFSAERPKGSFSTLEIQRTEQGDSAMYLCASSRGDYNEQFFGPGTRLTVL.

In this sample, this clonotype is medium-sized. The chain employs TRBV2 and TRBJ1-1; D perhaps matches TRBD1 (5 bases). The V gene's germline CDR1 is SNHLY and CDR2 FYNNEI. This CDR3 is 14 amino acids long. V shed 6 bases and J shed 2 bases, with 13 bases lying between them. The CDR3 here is CASRGFGGNTEAFF. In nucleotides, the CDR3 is TGTGCCAGCAGGGGATTCGGGGGTAACACTGAAGCTTTCTTT.

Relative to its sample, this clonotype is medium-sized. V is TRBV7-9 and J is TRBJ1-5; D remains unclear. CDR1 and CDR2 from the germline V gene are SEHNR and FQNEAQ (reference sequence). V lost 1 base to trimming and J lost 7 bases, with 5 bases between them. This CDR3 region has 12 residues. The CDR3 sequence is CASSLGAQPQHF. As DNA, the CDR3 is TGTGCCAGCAGCTTAGGAGCCCAGCCCCAGCATTTT.

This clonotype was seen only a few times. Here the CDR3 reads CASSPGGQGREKLFF. The CDR3 DNA reads TGTGCCAGCAGCCCAGGTGGGCAGGGGAGGGAAAAACTGTTTTTT. V usage is TRBV7-2 and J usage is TRBJ1-4, with D possibly TRBD1 on 6 matching bases. V lost 5 bases and J 8 bases, leaving 18 bases between the germline ends. The CDR3 is 15 amino acids. Germline lookup yields CDR1 SGHTA and CDR2 FQGNSA.

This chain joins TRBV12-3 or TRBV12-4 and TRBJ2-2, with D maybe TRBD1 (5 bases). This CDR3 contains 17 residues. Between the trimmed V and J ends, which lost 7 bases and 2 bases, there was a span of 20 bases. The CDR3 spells CASIVWTWAINTGELFF. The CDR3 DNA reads TGTGCCAGCATTGTATGGACATGGGCCATCAACACCGGGGAGCTGTTTTTT.

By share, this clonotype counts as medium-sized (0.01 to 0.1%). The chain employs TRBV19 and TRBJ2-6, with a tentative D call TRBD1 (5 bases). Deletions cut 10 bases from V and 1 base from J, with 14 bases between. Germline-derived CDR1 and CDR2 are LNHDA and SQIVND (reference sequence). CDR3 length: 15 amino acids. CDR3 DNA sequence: TGTGCCACTGATGGGGCTACTTCTGGGGCCAACGTCCTGACTTTC. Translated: CATDGATSGANVLTF.